Below, 24 T cell receptor beta chains from the same sample are listed, as sequenced in a study of blood T cell repertoires in COVID-19 (dated by TCRdb to between 2020 and 2021). Libraries were made using the immunoSEQ multiplex PCR assay. TCRdb mirrors the immuneACCESS table, restricted to in-frame sequences. Some clones are absent from its copies; in checked studies, under half trace to an unresolved V gene, and the reason for the others is unknown. This sample is represented by 200,000 to 250,000 clones; roughly four fifths of them were singletons. Around 2% of the sample goes to the ten largest clones. The sample consisted of PBMCs or T cells enriched from blood (not recorded which). These receptors were taken from a man between 60 and 75 years old who had recovered from COVID-19.

This chain links TRBV6-1 with TRBJ2-2; D may be TRBD1 (6 bases). CDR3 length: 14 residues. Germline V CDR1 and CDR2: MNHNS, SASEGT. V was trimmed by 3 bases and J by 6 bases, leaving 11 bases between them. The CDR3: CASSEAGVAGELFF. DNA of the CDR3: TGTGCCAGCAGTGAGGCAGGGGTGGCCGGGGAGCTGTTTTTT.

This chain connects TRBV18 to TRBJ2-3; 12 bases fit TRBD2. V lost 2 bases and J lost 13; bases outside the gene matches: 10. The CDR3 sequence is 15 residues long. CDR1 is KGHSH and CDR2 is LQKENI in the germline V gene. The CDR3 loop reads CASSPTSSGGVEEYF. In DNA, the CDR3 is TGTGCCAGCTCACCAACATCTAGCGGGGGGGTCGAGGAGTATTTT.

The V call is TRBV7-9, the J call TRBJ2-1, with 14 bases fitting TRBD2. The length of the CDR3 is 18 residues. V dropped 5 bases and J dropped 2; count of bases not matched to a gene: 8. Germline CDR1 reads SEHNR; CDR2 reads FQNEAQ (reference sequence). For the CDR3, the DNA is TGTGCCAGCAGCGATGGACTAGCGGGGGGTTTCACCTACAATGAGCAGTTCTTC. Translated: CASSDGLAGGFTYNEQFF. Together with reference TRBV7-9 and TRBJ2-1, the CDR3 gives the full variable domain: DTGVSQNPRHKITKRGQNVTFRCDPISEHNRLYWYRQTLGQGPEFLTYFQNEAQLEKSRLLSDRFSAERPKGSFSTLEIQRTEQGDSAMYLCASSDGLAGGFTYNEQFFGPGTRLTVL.

This chain's CDR3 is CASSLTGRSEQFF. CDR3 sequence (DNA): TGTGCCAGTAGTCTCACAGGGCGGAGTGAGCAGTTCTTC. This rearrangement joins TRBV19 to TRBJ2-1, with D possibly TRBD1 on 6 matching bases. This CDR3 has 13 residues. V lost 5 bases and J lost 9, with 14 bases in between. Germline V gene lookup returns CDR1 LNHDA and CDR2 SQIVND (reference sequence).

The chain links TRBV6-6 to TRBJ2-3, with a possible D match to TRBD2 (6 bases). Germline lookup yields CDR1 MNHNY and CDR2 SVGAGI (reference sequence). CDR3 size: 14 residues. The V gene lost 7 bases and the J gene lost 8 bases, with 19 bases spanning the gap. CDR3 sequence: CASTLGGGAGTQYF. CDR3 DNA sequence: TGTGCCAGCACCCTCGGCGGCGGGGCGGGTACGCAGTATTTT.

The chain carries TRBV7-2 and TRBJ1-4, with 7 bases matching TRBD1. The length of the CDR3 is 14 residues. Germline V gene sequence: CDR1 SGHTA, CDR2 FQGNSA. The junction had 5 bases not matched to a gene; V was cut back by 4 bases and J by 6 bases. CDR3 region: CASSYDRVHEKLFF. CDR3 sequence (DNA): TGTGCCAGCAGCTACGACAGGGTGCATGAAAAACTGTTTTTT.

A note on this clone: Other DNA sequences within the sample encode an identical CDR3. This chain connects TRBV24-1 to TRBJ2-1, with 10 bases fitting TRBD1. V shed 2 bases and J 6 bases; nucleotides not matched to a gene: 6. The V gene's germline CDR1 is KGHDR and CDR2 SFDVKD. This CDR3 spans 16 amino acids. The CDR3 nucleotides read TGTGCCACCAGTGATTCACGACAGGGGGCTAGCAATGAGCAGTTCTTC. This translates into CATSDSRQGASNEQFF.

V usage is TRBV19 and J usage is TRBJ1-3; perhaps TRBD1 as D (6 bases). This CDR3 comprises 15 residues. The ends were cut back, 7 bases at V and 0 bases at J, with 13 bases in the middle. Germline assignment: CDR1 LNHDA and CDR2 SQIVND (reference sequence). Written as DNA, the CDR3 is TGTGCCAGTAATCAGGGGCTATTCTCTGGAAACACCATATATTTT. Protein sequence: CASNQGLFSGNTIYF.

The J gene is TRBJ2-7, the V gene TRBV6-7; TRBD1 aligns across 10 bases. TRBV6-7 is known as an ORF, though its function is uncertain. This CDR3 has 17 residues. V lost 6 bases, J lost 7 bases, and 18 bases stayed unmatched. CDR3: CASSNPTGSTGGWEQYF. The CDR3 DNA reads TGTGCCAGCAGCAACCCTACCGGGTCGACAGGGGGCTGGGAGCAGTACTTC.

This clone turned up a few times. V usage is TRBV30 and J usage is TRBJ1-6; D possibly corresponds to TRBD1 (5 bases). Trimming left V 6 bases short and J 0 bases short, with 12 bases between. Germline V gene lookup returns CDR1 GTSNPN and CDR2 SVGIG (reference sequence). This CDR3 has 15 residues. CDR3 in DNA: TGTGCCTGTAGACAGTCGAGCTCCTATAATTCACCCCTCCACTTT. Translation: CACRQSSSYNSPLHF.

The V and J genes are TRBV7-3 and TRBJ2-3; D perhaps matches TRBD2 (6 bases). Germline V gene sequence: CDR1 SGHTA, CDR2 FQGTGA. The CDR3 is 15 amino acids. Trimming cost V 5 bases and J 4 bases, with 16 bases left between them. The CDR3 spells CASSPQGGGADTQYF. The DNA for the CDR3 is TGTGCCAGCAGCCCTCAAGGTGGAGGGGCAGATACGCAGTATTTT. Full variable domain (remainder filled in from reference TRBV7-3 and TRBJ2-3): GAGVSQTPSNKVTEKGKYVELRCDPISGHTALYWYRQSLGQGPEFLIYFQGTGAADDSGLPNDRFFAVRPEGSVSTLKIQRTERGDSAVYLCASSPQGGGADTQYFGPGTRLTVL.

The V call is TRBV27, the J call TRBJ1-6; D is unresolved. V shed 7 bases and J shed 7 bases, with 14 bases lying between them. The germline CDR1 and CDR2 sequences are MNHEY and SMNVEV (reference sequence). This CDR3 comprises 14 residues. The CDR3 loop reads CASKWGVGNSPLHF. The DNA for the CDR3 is TGTGCCAGCAAATGGGGAGTGGGAAATTCACCCCTCCACTTT.

The J gene is TRBJ1-5, the V gene TRBV6-5, with D possibly being TRBD1 (6 bases). CDR3 length equals 14 residues. Deletions cut 6 bases from V and 5 bases from J, with 14 bases between. Germline V CDR1 and CDR2: MNHEY, SVGAGI. Here the CDR3 reads CASSRNREHQPQHF. In DNA form, the CDR3 reads TGTGCCAGCAGCCGAAACAGGGAGCATCAGCCCCAGCATTTT.

V usage is TRBV2 and J usage is TRBJ2-5; unclear D gene. The CDR3 length is 12 residues. V lost 4 bases and J 5 bases, leaving 8 bases between the germline ends. CDR1 and CDR2 from the germline V gene are SNHLY and FYNNEI. Here the CDR3 DNA reads TGTGCCAGCAGTGCACCGAGGGAGACCCAGTACTTC. Protein product: CASSAPRETQYF.

This clone was picked up a small number of times. The chain joins TRBV25-1 to TRBJ1-5; D perhaps matches TRBD1 (6 bases). Germline lookup yields CDR1 MGHDK and CDR2 SYGVNS. The ends were cut back, 8 bases at V and 7 bases at J, with 15 bases in the middle. There are 13 residues in the CDR3. Here the CDR3 DNA reads TGTGCCAGCTCAAGTTCAGGGGACCAGCCCCAGCATTTT. Encoded protein: CASSSSGDQPQHF. Drawing the rest from reference TRBV25-1 and TRBJ1-5, the complete variable domain is EADIYQTPRYLVIGTGKKITLECSQTMGHDKMYWYQQDPGMELHLIHYSYGVNSTEKGDLSSESTVSRIRTEHFPLTLESARPSHTSQYLCASSSSGDQPQHFGDGTRLSIL.

The chain has TRBV14 and TRBJ1-2; tentative D call: TRBD1 (5 bases). V was clipped by 2 bases and J by 7 bases, with 11 bases between them. CDR3 size: 13 residues. Germline CDR1 is SGHDN and CDR2 is FVKESK. The DNA for the CDR3 is TGTGCCAGCAGCCAACTAGACAGTGCTGGCTACACCTTC. It translates to CASSQLDSAGYTF.

The genes are TRBV19 and TRBJ1-1; 8 bases line up with TRBD1. Per the germline V gene, CDR1 is LNHDA and CDR2 is SQIVND (reference sequence). With V trimmed by 5 bases and J by 6 bases, 14 bases remained unmatched. The CDR3 spans 16 residues. The CDR3 loop reads CASSSDLWTGIAEAFF. The CDR3 coding sequence is TGTGCCAGTAGTTCCGACCTTTGGACAGGGATAGCTGAAGCTTTCTTT. The full variable domain, rest sourced from reference TRBV19 and TRBJ1-1, is DGGITQSPKYLFRKEGQNVTLSCEQNLNHDAMYWYRQDPGQGLRLIYYSQIVNDFQKGDIAEGYSVSREKKESFPLTVTSAQKNPTAFYLCASSSDLWTGIAEAFFGQGTRLTVV.

This chain connects TRBV4-3 to TRBJ1-2, with D hard to call. There are 16 residues in the CDR3. The germline V gene encodes CDR1 LGHNA and CDR2 YSLEER. Trimming took off 2 bases at V and 2 bases at J, with 15 bases between the two ends. The CDR3 region has the DNA TGCGCCAGCAGCCAATCCCCTTGGGAGGAGAACTATGGCTACACCTTC. Translation gives CASSQSPWEENYGYTF.

V usage is TRBV25-1 and J usage is TRBJ2-2, with D perhaps TRBD1 (6 bases). V lost 4 bases to trimming and J lost 0 bases, with 9 bases between them. Germline lookup yields CDR1 MGHDK and CDR2 SYGVNS. CDR3 length equals 15 residues. CDR3 nucleotides: TGTGCCAGCAGTGGACGGACAGCGAACACCGGGGAGCTGTTTTTT. Encoded protein: CASSGRTANTGELFF.

This chain joins TRBV5-8 and TRBJ2-7; D uncertain. V was cut by 5 bases and J by 1 base, with 13 bases left in between. Germline lookup yields CDR1 SGHTS and CDR2 YDEGEE. CDR3 length equals 14 residues. DNA for the CDR3: TGTGCCAGCAGTTCCCGGGTCCAATCCTACGAGCAGTACTTC. Residues: CASSSRVQSYEQYF. The variable domain in full, completed from reference TRBV5-8 and TRBJ2-7, reads EAGVTQSPTHLIKTRGQQATLRCSPISGHTSVYWYQQALGLGLQFLLWYDEGEERNRGNFPPRFSGRQFPNYSSELNVNALELEDSALYLCASSSRVQSYEQYFGPGTRLTVT.

The chain links TRBV19 to TRBJ2-1; D is uncertain. The germline V and J ends were trimmed by 0 bases and 6 bases, with 9 bases remaining between them. Germline loops: CDR1 LNHDA, CDR2 SQIVND (reference sequence). The length of the CDR3 is 14 residues. The CDR3 reads CASSIDLASNEQFF. The CDR3 DNA reads TGTGCCAGTAGTATAGATTTGGCCAGCAATGAGCAGTTCTTC.

The rearrangement links TRBV19 to TRBJ1-4; 10 positions match TRBD1. Germline CDR1 LNHDA, CDR2 SQIVND (reference sequence). The CDR3 sequence is 20 residues long. Unmatched junction bases numbered 19, after V lost 3 bases and J lost 6 bases. The CDR3 loop is CASSIPTGGRQGFGDEKLFF. In DNA form, the CDR3 reads TGTGCCAGTAGTATTCCGACAGGGGGCCGCCAAGGGTTCGGCGATGAAAAACTGTTTTTT.

This clone came up a few times. The chain recombines TRBV5-6 with TRBJ2-7; the match to TRBD2 covers 10 bases. The CDR3 totals 15 residues. In germline, CDR1 is SGHDT, CDR2 YYEEEE. V lost 2 bases and J lost 0; bases outside the gene matches: 2. The CDR3 protein is CASSFSGGLSYEQYF. The CDR3 nucleotides read TGTGCCAGCAGCTTTAGCGGGGGGCTCTCCTACGAGCAGTACTTC.

The genes are TRBV6-5 and TRBJ2-6; D not resolved. Trimming removed 2 bases from V and 0 bases from J, with 5 bases in between. CDR1 and CDR2 from the germline V gene are MNHEY and SVGAGI. This CDR3 is 15 amino acids long. DNA for the CDR3: TGTGCCAGCAGTTACACGAGCTCTGGGGCCAACGTCCTGACTTTC. This codes for CASSYTSSGANVLTF.